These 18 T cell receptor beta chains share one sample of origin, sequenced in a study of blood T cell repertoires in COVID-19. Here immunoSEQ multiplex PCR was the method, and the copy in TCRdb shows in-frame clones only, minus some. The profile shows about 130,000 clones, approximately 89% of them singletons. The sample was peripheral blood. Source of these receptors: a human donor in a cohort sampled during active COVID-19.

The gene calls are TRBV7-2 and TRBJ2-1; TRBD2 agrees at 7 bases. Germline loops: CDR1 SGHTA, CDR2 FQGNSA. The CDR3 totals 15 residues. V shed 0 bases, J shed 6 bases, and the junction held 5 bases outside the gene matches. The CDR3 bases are TGTGCCAGCAGCTTAGCGACCCTAGCGGTCAATGAGCAGTTCTTC. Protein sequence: CASSLATLAVNEQFF.

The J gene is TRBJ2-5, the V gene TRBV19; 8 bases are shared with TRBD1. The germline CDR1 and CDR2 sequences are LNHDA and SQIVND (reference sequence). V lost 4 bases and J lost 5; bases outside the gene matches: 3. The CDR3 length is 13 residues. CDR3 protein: CASSNNRGETQYF. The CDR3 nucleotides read TGTGCCAGTAGTAACAACAGGGGGGAGACCCAGTACTTC.

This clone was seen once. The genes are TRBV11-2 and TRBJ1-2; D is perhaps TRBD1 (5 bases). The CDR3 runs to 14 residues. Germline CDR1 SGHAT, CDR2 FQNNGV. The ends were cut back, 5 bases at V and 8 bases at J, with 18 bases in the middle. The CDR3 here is CASSQVGGREGYTF. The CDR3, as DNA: TGTGCCAGCAGCCAAGTCGGGGGAAGGGAAGGCTACACCTTC.

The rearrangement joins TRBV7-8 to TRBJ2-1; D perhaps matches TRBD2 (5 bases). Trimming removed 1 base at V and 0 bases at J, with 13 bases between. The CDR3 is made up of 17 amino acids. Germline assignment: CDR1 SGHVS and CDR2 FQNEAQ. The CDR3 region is CASSLVGRAFSYNEQFF. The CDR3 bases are TGTGCCAGCAGCTTAGTTGGGAGAGCGTTCTCCTACAATGAGCAGTTCTTC.

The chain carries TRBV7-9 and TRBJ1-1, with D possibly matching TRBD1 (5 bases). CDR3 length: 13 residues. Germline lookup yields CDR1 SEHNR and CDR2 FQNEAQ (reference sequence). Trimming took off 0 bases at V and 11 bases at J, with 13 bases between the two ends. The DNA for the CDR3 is TGTGCCAGCAGCTTAGCAGGGGCTGAATTGGCTTTCTTT. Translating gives CASSLAGAELAFF.

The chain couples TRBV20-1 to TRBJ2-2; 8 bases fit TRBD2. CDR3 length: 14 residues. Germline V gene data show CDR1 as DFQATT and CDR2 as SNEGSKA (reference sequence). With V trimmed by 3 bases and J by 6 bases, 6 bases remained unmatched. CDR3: CSASSGRASGELFF. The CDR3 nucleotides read TGCAGTGCTAGTTCCGGGAGGGCCTCCGGGGAGCTGTTTTTT.

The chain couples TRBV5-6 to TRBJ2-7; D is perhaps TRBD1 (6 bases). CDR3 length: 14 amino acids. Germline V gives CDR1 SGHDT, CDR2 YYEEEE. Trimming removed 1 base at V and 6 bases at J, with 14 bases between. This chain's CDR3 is CASSLLSTGLEQYF. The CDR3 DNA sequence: TGTGCCAGCAGCTTGTTGTCAACAGGGCTCGAGCAGTACTTC.

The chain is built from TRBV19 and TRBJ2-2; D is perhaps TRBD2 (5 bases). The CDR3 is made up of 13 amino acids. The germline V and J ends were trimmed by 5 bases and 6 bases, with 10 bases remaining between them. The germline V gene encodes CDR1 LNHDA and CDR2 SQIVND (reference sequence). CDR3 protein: CASSRGLAGELFF. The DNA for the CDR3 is TGTGCCAGTAGTCGCGGACTCGCCGGGGAGCTGTTTTTT.

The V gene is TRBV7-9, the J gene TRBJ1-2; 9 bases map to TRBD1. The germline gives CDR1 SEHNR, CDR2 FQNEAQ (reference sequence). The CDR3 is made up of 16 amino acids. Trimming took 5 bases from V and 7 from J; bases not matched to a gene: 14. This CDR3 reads CASSQPPGQGRGGYTF. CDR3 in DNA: TGTGCCAGCAGCCAACCCCCGGGACAGGGTCGAGGTGGCTACACCTTC.

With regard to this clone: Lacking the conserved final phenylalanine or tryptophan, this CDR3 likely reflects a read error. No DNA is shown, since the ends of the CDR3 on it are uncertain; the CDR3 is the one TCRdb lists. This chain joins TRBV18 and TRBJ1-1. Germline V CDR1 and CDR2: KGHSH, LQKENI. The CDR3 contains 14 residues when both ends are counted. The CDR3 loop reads CASSPGSSVEAPKL.

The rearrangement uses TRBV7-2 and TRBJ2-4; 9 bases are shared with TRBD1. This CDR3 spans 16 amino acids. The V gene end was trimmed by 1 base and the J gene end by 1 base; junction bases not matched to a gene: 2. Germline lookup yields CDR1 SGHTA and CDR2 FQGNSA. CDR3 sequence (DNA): TGTGCCAGCAGCTTAGGGGACAGGGTTGCCAAAAACATTCAGTACTTC. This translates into CASSLGDRVAKNIQYF.

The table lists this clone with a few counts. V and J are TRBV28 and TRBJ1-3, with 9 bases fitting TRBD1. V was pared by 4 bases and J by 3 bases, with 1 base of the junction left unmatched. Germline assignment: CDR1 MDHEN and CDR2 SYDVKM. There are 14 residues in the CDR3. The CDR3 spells CASSSGQGGNTIYF. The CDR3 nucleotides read TGTGCCAGCAGTTCGGGACAGGGTGGAAACACCATATATTTT.

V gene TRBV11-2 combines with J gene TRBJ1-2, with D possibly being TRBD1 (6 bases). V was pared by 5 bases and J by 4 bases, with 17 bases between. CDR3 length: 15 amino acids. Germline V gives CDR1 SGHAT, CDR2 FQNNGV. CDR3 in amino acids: CASSLGGGLGYGYTF. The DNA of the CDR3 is TGTGCCAGCAGCCTAGGCGGGGGGCTGGGCTATGGCTACACCTTC.

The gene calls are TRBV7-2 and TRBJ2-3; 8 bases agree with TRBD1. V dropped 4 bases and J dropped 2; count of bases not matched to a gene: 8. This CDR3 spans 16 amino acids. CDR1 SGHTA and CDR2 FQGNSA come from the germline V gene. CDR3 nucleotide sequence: TGTGCCAGCAGCTCCGGACAGGGAGGAGTCACAGATACGCAGTATTTT. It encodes CASSSGQGGVTDTQYF.

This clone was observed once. In nucleotides, the CDR3 is TGTGCCAGCAGTGAAGTTGATACGTTTGCGGAGACGTACACTGAAGCTTTCTTT. The encoded protein is CASSEVDTFAETYTEAFF. The chain joins TRBV6-1 to TRBJ1-1; D is unclear. Germline V gene sequence: CDR1 MNHNS, CDR2 SASEGT. The CDR3 consists of 18 residues. V was shortened by 1 base and J by 3 bases, with 21 bases between the two germline ends.

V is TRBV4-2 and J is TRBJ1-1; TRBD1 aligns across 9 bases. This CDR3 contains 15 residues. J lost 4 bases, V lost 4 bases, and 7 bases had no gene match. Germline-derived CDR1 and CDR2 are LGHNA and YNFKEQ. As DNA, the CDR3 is TGTGCCAGCAGCCTATCGGGACAGGGACGCACTGAAGCTTTCTTT. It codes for CASSLSGQGRTEAFF.

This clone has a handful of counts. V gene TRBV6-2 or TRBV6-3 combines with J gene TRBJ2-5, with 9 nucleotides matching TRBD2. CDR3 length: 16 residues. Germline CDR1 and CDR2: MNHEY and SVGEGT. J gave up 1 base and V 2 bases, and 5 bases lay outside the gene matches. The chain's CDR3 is CASSYSSGGLQETQYF. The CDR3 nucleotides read TGTGCCAGCAGTTACAGTAGCGGGGGTCTCCAAGAGACCCAGTACTTC.

The CDR3 coding sequence is TGTGCCAGCAGCTCCACACGGGGAGGCGGCGAGACCCAGTACTTC. Its protein product is CASSSTRGGGETQYF. The chain carries TRBV7-6 and TRBJ2-5; D is perhaps TRBD2 (6 bases). Germline V gives CDR1 SGHVS, CDR2 FNYEAQ. The V gene lost 4 bases and the J gene lost 5 bases, with 17 bases spanning the gap. This CDR3 is 15 amino acids long.